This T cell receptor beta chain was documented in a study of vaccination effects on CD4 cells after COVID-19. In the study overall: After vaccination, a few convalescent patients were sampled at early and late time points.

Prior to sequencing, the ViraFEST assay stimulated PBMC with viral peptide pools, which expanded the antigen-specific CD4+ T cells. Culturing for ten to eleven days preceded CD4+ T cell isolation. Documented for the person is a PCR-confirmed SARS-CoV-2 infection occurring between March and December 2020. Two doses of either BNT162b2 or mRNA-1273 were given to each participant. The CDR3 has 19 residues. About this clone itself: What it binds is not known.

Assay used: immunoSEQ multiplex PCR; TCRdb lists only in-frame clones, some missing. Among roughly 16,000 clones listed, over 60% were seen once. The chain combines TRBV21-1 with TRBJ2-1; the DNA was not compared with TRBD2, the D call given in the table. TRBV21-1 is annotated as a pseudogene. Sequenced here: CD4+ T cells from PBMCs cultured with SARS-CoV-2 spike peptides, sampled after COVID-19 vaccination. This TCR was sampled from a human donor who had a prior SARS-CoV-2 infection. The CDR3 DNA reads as TGTGCCAGCAGCAAAATCCCCCGACTAGCGGGAGGGCCCTACAATGAGCAGTTCTTC. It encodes CASSKIPRLAGGPYNEQFF.